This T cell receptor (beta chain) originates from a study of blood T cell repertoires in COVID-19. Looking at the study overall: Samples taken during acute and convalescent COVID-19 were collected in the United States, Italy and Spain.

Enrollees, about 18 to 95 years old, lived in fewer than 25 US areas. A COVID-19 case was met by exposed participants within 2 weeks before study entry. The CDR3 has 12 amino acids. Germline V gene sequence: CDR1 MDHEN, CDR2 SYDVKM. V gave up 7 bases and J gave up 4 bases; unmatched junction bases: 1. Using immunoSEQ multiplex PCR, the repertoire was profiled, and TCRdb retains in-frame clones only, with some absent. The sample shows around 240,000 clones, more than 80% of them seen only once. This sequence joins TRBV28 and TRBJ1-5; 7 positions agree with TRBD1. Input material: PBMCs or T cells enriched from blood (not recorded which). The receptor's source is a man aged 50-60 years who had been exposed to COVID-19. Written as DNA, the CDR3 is TGTGCCAGCAAGGGACAGAATCAGCCCCAGCATTTT. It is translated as CASKGQNQPQHF.